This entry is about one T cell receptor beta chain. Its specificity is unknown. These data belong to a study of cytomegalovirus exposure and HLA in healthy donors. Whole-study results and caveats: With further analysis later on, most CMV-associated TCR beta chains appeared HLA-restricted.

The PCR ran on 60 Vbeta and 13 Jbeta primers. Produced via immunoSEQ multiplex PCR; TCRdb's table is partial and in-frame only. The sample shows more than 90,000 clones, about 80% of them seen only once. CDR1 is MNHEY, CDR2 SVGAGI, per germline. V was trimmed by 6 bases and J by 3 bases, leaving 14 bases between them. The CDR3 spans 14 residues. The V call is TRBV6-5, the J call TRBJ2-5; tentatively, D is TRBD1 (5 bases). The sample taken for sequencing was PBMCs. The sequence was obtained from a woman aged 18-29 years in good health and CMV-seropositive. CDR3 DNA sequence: TGTGCCAGCAGACCCAGAGCAGGGAAAGAGACCCAGTACTTC. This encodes CASRPRAGKETQYF.